The sequence of this T cell receptor (beta chain) was determined in a study of Graves' ophthalmopathy and Graves' hyperthyroidism. Overall study: No treatment had been given when peripheral blood was collected at initial diagnosis.

Study conclusions and caveats: Detected in blood as well were most expanded thyroid clonotypes with frequency above 0.001.

Losses at the gene ends were 4 bases for V and 4 bases for J; bases not matched to a gene: 10. Germline-derived CDR1 and CDR2 are SGDLS and YYNGEE. The CDR3 is made up of 15 amino acids. Having ophthalmopathy, the donors showed moderate-to-severe activity, CAS ≥3 and NOSPECS ≥4, with disease lasting under 3 months. Reliance was placed on clinical symptoms, serum thyroxine, TRAb, thyroid ultrasound and orbital computed tomography for diagnosis. Scientists amplified the TCR beta CDR3 regions from RNA transcripts. RT-PCR in the first round used HTBI primers; a second-round multiplex PCR followed. A single record per CDR3 protein comes from TCRdb applying MiXCR to the multiplex PCR reads. The sample consists of almost 750,000 distinct CDR3 sequences, about 44% of them appearing once. This clonotype has ten or more counts. Its antigen is as yet unknown.

This chain links TRBV9 with TRBJ2-5; 7 bases line up with TRBD1. The receptor's source is an adult man with Graves' ophthalmopathy. Input material: peripheral blood. The CDR3 loop is CASSPRQGRGETQYF. CDR3 DNA sequence: TGTGCCAGCAGCCCTAGACAGGGCAGGGGAGAGACCCAGTACTTC.